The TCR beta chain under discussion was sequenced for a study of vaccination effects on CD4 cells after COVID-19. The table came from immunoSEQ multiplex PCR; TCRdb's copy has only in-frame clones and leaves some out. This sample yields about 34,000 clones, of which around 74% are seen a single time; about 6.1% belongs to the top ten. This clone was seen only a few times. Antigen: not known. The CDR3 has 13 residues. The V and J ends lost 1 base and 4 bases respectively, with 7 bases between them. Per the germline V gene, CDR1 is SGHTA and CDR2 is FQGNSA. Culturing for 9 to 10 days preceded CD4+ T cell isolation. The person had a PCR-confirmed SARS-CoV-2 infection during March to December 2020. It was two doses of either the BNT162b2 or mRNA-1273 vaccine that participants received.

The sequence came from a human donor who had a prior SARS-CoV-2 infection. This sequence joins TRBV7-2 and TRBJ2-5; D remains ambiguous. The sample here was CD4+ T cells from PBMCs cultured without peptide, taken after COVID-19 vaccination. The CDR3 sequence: CASSLGEAETQYF. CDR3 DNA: TGTGCCAGCAGCTTAGGTGAGGCAGAGACCCAGTACTTC.